A single sample is the source of the 16 T cell receptor beta chains below, sequenced in a study of T cells after yellow fever vaccination. In TCRdb, the 5' RACE reads were re-called with MiXCR into one record per CDR3 protein. Of around 600,000 distinct CDR3 sequences listed, roughly an eighth were seen once; the top ten hold 14% to 15%. This material consisted of PBMCs, taken on the day of the yellow fever booster vaccination. These receptors all come from a man aged 25-40 years who received the YFV17D yellow fever vaccine.

The J gene is TRBJ1-1, the V gene TRBV5-1, with D hard to call. This CDR3 spans 13 amino acids. The V end was cut by 0 bases, the J end by 7 bases, with 10 bases between. CDR1 SGHRS and CDR2 YFSETQ come from the germline V gene. CDR3 sequence (DNA): TGCGCCAGCAGCTTGGGGGCCAATAATGAAGCTTTCTTT. This encodes CASSLGANNEAFF. Full variable domain (rest looked up from reference TRBV5-1 and TRBJ1-1): KAGVTQTPRYLIKTRGQQVTLSCSPISGHRSVSWYQQTPGQGLQFLFEYFSETQRNKGNFPGRFSGRQFSNSRSEMNVSTLELGDSALYLCASSLGANNEAFFGQGTRLTVV.

This clonotype was counted at least ten times. The V gene is TRBV12-3 or TRBV12-4, the J gene TRBJ2-3; perhaps TRBD2 as D (6 bases). Trimming took off 8 bases at V and 0 bases at J, with 6 bases between the two ends. This CDR3 contains 12 residues. This CDR3 reads CASGTSTDTQYF. CDR3 bases: TGTGCCAGCGGGACTAGCACAGATACGCAGTATTTT.

A word on this clonotype: One end of the junction fails to match germline, which may point to a read error. This chain links TRBV9 with TRBJ2-7; D might be TRBD1 (5 bases). This CDR3 has 12 amino acids. Germline assignment: CDR1 SGDLS and CDR2 YYNGEE. The CDR3 nucleotides read TGTGCCAGCAGCGGACCGACAGCCGGAGTAGCCTTC. Translation: CASSGPTAGVAF.

This sequence joins TRBV5-1 and TRBJ2-2; 8 nucleotides line up with TRBD2. The CDR3 consists of 13 residues. The germline CDR1 and CDR2 sequences are SGHRS and YFSETQ. V gave up 4 bases and J gave up 6 bases; unmatched junction bases: 2. In nucleotides, the CDR3 is TGCGCCAGCAGCCAACTAGCGGCCGGGGAGCTGTTTTTT. Residues: CASSQLAAGELFF.

This clonotype was seen a few times. The CDR3 reads CASSLEGQVVYEQYF. In DNA, the CDR3 is TGTGCCAGCAGCTTAGAGGGACAGGTAGTATACGAGCAGTACTTC. The rearrangement links TRBV7-2 to TRBJ2-7; TRBD1 agrees at 8 bases. The V gene end was trimmed by 1 base and the J gene end by 4 bases; junction bases not matched to a gene: 6. Looked up from germline, CDR1 is SGHTA and CDR2 is FQGNSA. The CDR3 spans 15 residues.

The chain couples TRBV7-2 to TRBJ2-5; no firm D call. Trimming took off 3 bases at V and 8 bases at J, with 22 bases between the two ends. The length of the CDR3 is 16 residues. CDR1 and CDR2 (germline): SGHTA, FQGNSA. The CDR3 loop is CASSFGPLRMGSTQYF. The CDR3 DNA is TGTGCCAGCAGCTTTGGACCGCTTAGAATGGGTAGTACCCAGTACTTC.

This clonotype was found once. The chain couples TRBV6-1 to TRBJ2-7; 8 bases map to TRBD2. The CDR3 contains 13 residues. V lost 7 bases and J lost 3; bases outside the gene matches: 5. Germline assignment: CDR1 MNHNS and CDR2 SASEGT. The chain's CDR3 is CASTGGGNYEQYF. DNA for the CDR3: TGTGCCAGCACGGGCGGGGGGAACTACGAGCAGTACTTC.

The chain uses TRBV2 and TRBJ2-1; 9 bases are shared with TRBD2. V dropped 9 bases and J dropped 0; count of bases not matched to a gene: 6. The germline gives CDR1 SNHLY, CDR2 FYNNEI. The CDR3 is 15 residues long. CDR3 loop: CASRLAERSYNEQFF. CDR3 sequence (DNA): TGTGCCAGTCGACTAGCGGAGCGCTCCTACAATGAGCAGTTCTTC.

This clonotype was seen only a few times. The chain uses TRBV9 and TRBJ2-1, with 11 bases aligning to TRBD2. The germline V gene has CDR1 SGDLS and CDR2 YYNGEE. The length of the CDR3 is 17 residues. V dropped 2 bases and J dropped 6; count of bases not matched to a gene: 10. CDR3 protein: CASSVTLGTSGGNEQFF. CDR3 in DNA: TGTGCCAGCAGCGTTACGCTCGGGACTAGCGGAGGCAATGAGCAGTTCTTC.

On this clonotype: One junction end disagrees with the germline gene, perhaps due to a read error. The chain couples TRBV28 to TRBJ2-1; the match to TRBD2 covers 8 bases. The CDR3 has 10 residues. CDR1 is MDHEN, CDR2 SYDVKM, per germline. CDR3 sequence reads: CSGSMNEQFF. The CDR3 DNA reads as TGCAGCGGGAGCATGAATGAGCAGTTCTTC. Full variable domain (rest looked up from reference TRBV28 and TRBJ2-1): DVKVTQSSRYLVKRTGEKVFLECVQDMDHENMFWYRQDPGLGLRLIYFSYDVKMKEKGDIPEGYSVSREKKERFSLILESASTNQTSMYLCSGSMNEQFFGPGTRLTVL.

V is TRBV20-1 and J is TRBJ2-5; TRBD2 agrees at 9 bases. Germline CDR1 and CDR2: DFQATT and SNEGSKA (reference sequence). J gave up 4 bases and V 4 bases, and 7 bases lay outside the gene matches. This CDR3 region has 14 residues. DNA of the CDR3: TGCAGTGCTATCGTAGCGGGAGAGTTAGAGACCCAGTACTTC. Its translation: CSAIVAGELETQYF.

This clonotype was seen a handful of times. The chain carries TRBV7-7 and TRBJ2-1; 10 bases match TRBD2. The CDR3 consists of 15 residues. Germline V gene lookup returns CDR1 SSHAT and CDR2 FNYEAQ (reference sequence). V dropped 1 base and J dropped 5; count of bases not matched to a gene: 2. CDR3 sequence: CASSLGGLANNEQFF. In DNA, the CDR3 is TGTGCCAGCAGCTTAGGGGGACTAGCGAACAATGAGCAGTTCTTC.

The chain carries TRBV6-2 or TRBV6-3 and TRBJ2-3, with a tentative D call TRBD1 (6 bases). The V end was cut by 5 bases, the J end by 11 bases, with 14 bases between. Germline-derived CDR1 and CDR2 are MNHEY and SVGEGT. This CDR3 spans 12 amino acids. As DNA, the CDR3 is TGTGCCAGCAGTCGGGACACTCTCGGGCAGTATTTT. Protein sequence: CASSRDTLGQYF.

This clonotype was observed a handful of times. V usage is TRBV5-1 and J usage is TRBJ2-1; a possible D gene is TRBD2 (5 bases). Germline CDR1 reads SGHRS; CDR2 reads YFSETQ. V lost 4 bases and J 9 bases, leaving 23 bases between the germline ends. There are 16 residues in the CDR3. CDR3 loop: CASSPAGLHIEGEQFF. CDR3 sequence (DNA): TGCGCCAGCAGCCCAGCCGGACTCCATATCGAGGGTGAGCAGTTCTTC. The variable domain in full, with the rest retrieved from reference TRBV5-1 and TRBJ2-1, is KAGVTQTPRYLIKTRGQQVTLSCSPISGHRSVSWYQQTPGQGLQFLFEYFSETQRNKGNFPGRFSGRQFSNSRSEMNVSTLELGDSALYLCASSPAGLHIEGEQFFGPGTRLTVL.

The J gene is TRBJ2-1, the V gene TRBV27; 15 bases fit TRBD2. There are 14 residues in the CDR3. Germline trimming cut 5 bases from V and 15 bases from J; bases unmatched to any gene: 8. The germline gives CDR1 MNHEY, CDR2 SMNVEV (reference sequence). The CDR3 region has the DNA TGTGCCAGCAGTACGGGACTAGCGGGAGGAGGGGTGTTCTTC. Its translation is CASSTGLAGGGVFF.

The rearrangement uses TRBV28 and TRBJ2-7, with D possibly matching TRBD2 (5 bases). This CDR3 spans 15 amino acids. V lost 3 bases to trimming and J lost 2 bases, with 14 bases between them. Germline V lookup: CDR1 MDHEN, CDR2 SYDVKM. The CDR3 nucleotides are TGTGCCAGCAGTTTTAGTGGGAGAAAAACCTACGAGCAGTACTTC. Its translation: CASSFSGRKTYEQYF.